One and the same sample provided the 5 T cell receptor beta chains below, sequenced in a study of blood T cells in healthy people across ages. The second PCR ran about 6 to 12 cycles with a sample-barcoded 5' primer and J-beta primers. TCRdb reprocessed the 5' RACE reads via MiXCR and lists one record per CDR3 protein. Among 1.4 million to 1.5 million distinct CDR3 sequences, roughly 40% were seen once, and the ten largest hold roughly 7.7%. The sequencing sample was made of blood. These receptors were taken from a woman younger than 35 in good health.

This chain joins TRBV20-1 and TRBJ1-1; 8 nucleotides agree with TRBD1. This CDR3 is 14 amino acids long. Germline V gene data show CDR1 as DFQATT and CDR2 as SNEGSKA (reference sequence). The J segment lost 4 bases and the V segment lost 0 bases, leaving 4 bases of the junction unmatched. The CDR3 loop reads CSARDTGGSTEAFF. DNA of the CDR3: TGCAGTGCTAGAGATACAGGGGGTAGCACTGAAGCTTTCTTT.

The chain recombines TRBV21-1 with TRBJ1-3. TRBV21-1 is reported as a pseudogene. The CDR3 spans 12 residues. CDR3 residues: CASSTGNGTIYF. CDR3 coding DNA: TGTGCCAGCAGCACAGGGAACGGCACCATATATTTT.

As to this clonotype: The junction departs from germline at one end; a sequencing error may be responsible. This chain joins TRBV6-6 and TRBJ1-2; no definite D call. Per germline, CDR1 MNHNY and CDR2 SVGAGI (reference sequence). The CDR3 has 14 amino acids. The CDR3 region has the DNA TGTGCCAGCCTAGGGCCCTTTTTTAACTATGGCCACACCTTC. Amino acid sequence: CASLGPFFNYGHTF.

This clonotype was detected a few times. The chain carries TRBV6-6 and TRBJ2-7; a weak D match, TRBD1 (5 bases). Between the trimmed V and J ends, which lost 6 bases and 5 bases, there was a span of 14 bases. The germline CDR1 and CDR2 sequences are MNHNY and SVGAGI (reference sequence). The length of the CDR3 is 13 residues. CDR3 sequence (DNA): TGTGCCAGCAGACCCAGGGAAACCCACGAGCAGTACTTC. Protein: CASRPRETHEQYF.

This CDR3 is CASSYWVGSVGDTQYF. Here the CDR3 DNA reads TGTGCCAGCAGTTACTGGGTTGGGTCCGTTGGAGATACGCAGTATTTT. This sequence joins TRBV6-2 or TRBV6-3 and TRBJ2-3; D is unresolved. Germline V gene sequence: CDR1 MNHEY, CDR2 SVGEGT. There are 16 residues in the CDR3. Trimming stripped 1 base from V and 5 bases from J, with 16 bases between.